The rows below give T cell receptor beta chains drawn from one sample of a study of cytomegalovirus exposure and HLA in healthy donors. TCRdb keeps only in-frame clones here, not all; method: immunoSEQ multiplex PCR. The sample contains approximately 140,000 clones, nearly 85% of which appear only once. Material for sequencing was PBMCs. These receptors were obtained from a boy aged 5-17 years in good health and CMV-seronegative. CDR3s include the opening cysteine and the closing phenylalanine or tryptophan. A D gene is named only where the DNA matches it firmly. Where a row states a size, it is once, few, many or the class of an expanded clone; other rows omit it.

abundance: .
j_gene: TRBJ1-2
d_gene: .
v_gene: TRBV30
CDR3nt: TGTGCCTGGAGTGTGGGGCAGTTCTATGGCTACACCTTC
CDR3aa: CAWSVGQFYGYTF

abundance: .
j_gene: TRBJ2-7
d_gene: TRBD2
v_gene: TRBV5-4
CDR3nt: TGTGCCAGCAGCACTCGGACTAGCGGGAATCAGGGCGAGCAGTACTTC
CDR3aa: CASSTRTSGNQGEQYF

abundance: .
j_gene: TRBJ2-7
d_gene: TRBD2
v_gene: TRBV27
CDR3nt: TGTGCCAGCAGTTTAGGGCCTAGCGGGAGTTACGAGCAGTACTTC
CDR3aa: CASSLGPSGSYEQYF

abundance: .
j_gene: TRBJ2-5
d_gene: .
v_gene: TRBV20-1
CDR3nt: TGCAGTGCTGTGACTTATAAGACCCAGTACTTC
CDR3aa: CSAVTYKTQYF

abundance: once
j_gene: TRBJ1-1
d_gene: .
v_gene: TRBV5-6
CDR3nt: TGTGCCAGCAGCCTGGTGGGGGGGGGCACTGAAGCTTTCTTT
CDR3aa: CASSLVGGGTEAFF

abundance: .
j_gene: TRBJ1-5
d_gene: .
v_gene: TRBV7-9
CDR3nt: TGTGCCAGCAGCTTAGGACAGGGCAATCAGCCCCAGCATTTT
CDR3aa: CASSLGQGNQPQHF

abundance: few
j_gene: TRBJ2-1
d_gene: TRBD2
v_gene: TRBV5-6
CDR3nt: TGTGCCAGCAGCTTGCGGGGGGGTGAGCAGTTCTTC
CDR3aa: CASSLRGGEQFF

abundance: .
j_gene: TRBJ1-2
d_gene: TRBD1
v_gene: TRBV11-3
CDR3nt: TGTGCCAGCAGCCCACAGGGGAACTATGGCTACACCTTC
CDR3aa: CASSPQGNYGYTF

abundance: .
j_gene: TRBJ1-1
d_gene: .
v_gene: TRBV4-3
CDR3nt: TGCGCCAGCAGGCAGGGATACCAGGCGCTGGAAGCTTTCTTT
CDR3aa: CASRQGYQALEAFF

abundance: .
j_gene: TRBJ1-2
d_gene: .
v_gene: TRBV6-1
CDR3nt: TGTGCCAGCAGTGAAGCGCAAAGGGGGAGCTATGGCTACACCTTC
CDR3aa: CASSEAQRGSYGYTF

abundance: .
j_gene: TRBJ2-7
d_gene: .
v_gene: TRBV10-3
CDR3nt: TGTGCCATCGGAGAGACGCACTACGAGCAGTACTTC
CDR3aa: CAIGETHYEQYF

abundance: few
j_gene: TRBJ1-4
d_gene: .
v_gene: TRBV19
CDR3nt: TGTGCCAGTAGTACCCGGACTAATGAAAAACTGTTTTTT
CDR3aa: CASSTRTNEKLFF

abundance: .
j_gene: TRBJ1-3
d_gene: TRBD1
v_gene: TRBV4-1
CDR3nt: TGCGCCAGCAGCCAAGGACAGGGGGCGCCCGGAAACACCATATATTTT
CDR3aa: CASSQGQGAPGNTIYF

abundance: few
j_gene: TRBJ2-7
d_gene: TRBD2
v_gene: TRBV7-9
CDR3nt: TGTGCCTTCGGGGGGGCAGGGCTATACGAGCAGTACTTC
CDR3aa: CAFGGAGLYEQYF

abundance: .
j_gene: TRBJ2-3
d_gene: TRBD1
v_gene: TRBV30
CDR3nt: TGTGCCTGGAGTCCAGGGGGCGCAGGGCAGTATTTT
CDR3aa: CAWSPGGAGQYF

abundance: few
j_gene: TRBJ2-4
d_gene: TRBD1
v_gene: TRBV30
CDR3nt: TGTGCCTGGAGTGTAGAAGCAGGGGGCGATGACATTCAGTACTTC
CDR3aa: CAWSVEAGGDDIQYF

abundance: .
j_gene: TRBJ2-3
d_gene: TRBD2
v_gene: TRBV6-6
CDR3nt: TGTGCCAGCAGATCAGCGGGAGCCGATACGCAGTATTTT
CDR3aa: CASRSAGADTQYF

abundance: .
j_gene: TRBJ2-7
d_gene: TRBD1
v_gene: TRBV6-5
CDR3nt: TGTGCCAGCAGTCTGGACAGGGCGGGCGAGCAGTACTTC
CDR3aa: CASSLDRAGEQYF

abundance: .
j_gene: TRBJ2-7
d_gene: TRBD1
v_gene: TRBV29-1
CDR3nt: TGCAGCGTTGGGAGGACAGGGAGCTCCTACGAGCAGTACTTC
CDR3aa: CSVGRTGSSYEQYF

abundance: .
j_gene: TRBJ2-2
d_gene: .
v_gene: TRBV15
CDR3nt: TGTGCCACCAGCAGAGATCCCGGGGTCGGCGGGGAGCTGTTTTTT
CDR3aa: CATSRDPGVGGELFF

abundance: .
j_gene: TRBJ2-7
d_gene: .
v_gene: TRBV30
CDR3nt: TGTGCCGGTGATGGGGCCGATGTCGGCGAGCAGTACTTC
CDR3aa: CAGDGADVGEQYF

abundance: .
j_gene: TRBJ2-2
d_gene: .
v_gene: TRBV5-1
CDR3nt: TGCGCCAGCAGCTTCATATCGGGCGGGGAGCTGTTTTTT
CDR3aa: CASSFISGGELFF

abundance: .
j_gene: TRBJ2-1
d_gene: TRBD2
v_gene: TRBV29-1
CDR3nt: TGCAGCCTGGCGCGGGAGGTCTACAATGAGCAGTTCTTC
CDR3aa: CSLAREVYNEQFF

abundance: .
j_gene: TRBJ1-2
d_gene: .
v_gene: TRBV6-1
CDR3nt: TGTGCCAGCAGTGAAACCTACGGTACGGGAGGCTACACCTTC
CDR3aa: CASSETYGTGGYTF

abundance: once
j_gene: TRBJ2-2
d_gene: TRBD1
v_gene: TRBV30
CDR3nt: TGTGCCTGGACCCGGACAGGGATAAACACCGGGGAGCTGTTTTTT
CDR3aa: CAWTRTGINTGELFF

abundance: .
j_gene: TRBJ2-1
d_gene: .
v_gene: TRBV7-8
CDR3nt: TGTGCCAGCAGCTCCCGCGGGGCGCTGGAAGGTGAGCAGTTCTTC
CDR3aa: CASSSRGALEGEQFF

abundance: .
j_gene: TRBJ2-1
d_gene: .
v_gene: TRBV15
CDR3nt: TGTGCCACCAGCAGAGTACCGACAGCTAGTAGACCCTACAATGAGCAGTTCTTC
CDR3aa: CATSRVPTASRPYNEQFF